The rows below give T cell receptor beta chains drawn from one sample of a study of shared clonotypes between healthy human individuals. Assay used: immunoSEQ multiplex PCR; TCRdb lists only in-frame clones, some missing. The table records around 700,000 clones, 55% to 75% of them present only once. The sample comprised memory CD4+ T cells sorted from blood. The source of these receptors is a woman in her 30s in good health. Each CDR3 is given with its conserved first and last residue. The order of the fields is V gene, J gene, D gene, clone size, CDR3 protein, CDR3 DNA. D genes are given only for firm matches. Where a row states a size, it is once, few, many or the class of an expanded clone; other rows omit it.

>TRBV2|TRBJ1-4|-|-
CASSPRRATNEKLFF
TGTGCCAGCAGCCCCCGGAGGGCAACTAATGAAAAACTGTTTTTT
>TRBV11-3|TRBJ2-5|-|-
CASSDGGETQYF
TGTGCCAGTTCCGATGGGGGAGAGACCCAGTACTTC
>TRBV5-1|TRBJ1-4|TRBD1|-
CASRAAYRGSNEKLFF
TGCGCCAGCAGAGCAGCCTACAGGGGTTCTAATGAAAAACTGTTTTTT
>TRBV19|TRBJ2-7|-|once
CASSKGPGSRYEQYF
TGTGCCAGTAGTAAGGGGCCGGGGTCCCGCTACGAGCAGTACTTC
>TRBV7-9|TRBJ1-3|-|-
CASSVPGRISGNTIYF
TGTGCCAGCAGCGTTCCGGGACGGATCTCTGGAAACACCATATATTTT
>TRBV27|TRBJ1-2|-|-
CATQQGREGGYTF
TGTGCCACCCAACAGGGCCGGGAGGGTGGCTACACCTTC
>TRBV30|TRBJ2-7|TRBD2|-
CAWSPSGVLSYEQYF
TGTGCCTGGAGTCCTAGCGGAGTCCTCTCCTACGAGCAGTACTTC
>TRBV6-6|TRBJ2-7|-|-
CASSSPGAEQYF
TGTGCCAGCAGTTCCCCAGGGGCCGAGCAGTACTTC
>TRBV11-2|TRBJ1-3|-|few
CASSSTTRPGNTIYF
TGTGCCAGCAGCTCAACCACTCGACCCGGAAACACCATATATTTT
>TRBV28|TRBJ1-1|-|-
CASRRGGIEAFF
TGTGCCAGCAGAAGGGGAGGCATTGAAGCTTTCTTT
>TRBV6-1|TRBJ2-7|TRBD1|-
CASSDNPTGAYEQYF
TGTGCCAGCAGTGACAATCCGACAGGGGCCTACGAGCAGTACTTC
>TRBV7-2|TRBJ2-4|TRBD2|few
CASSLGTGGIQYF
TGTGCCAGCAGCTTAGGGACGGGAGGCATTCAGTACTTC
>TRBV5-1|TRBJ2-7|-|-
CASSLEKNYEQYF
TGCGCCAGCAGCTTGGAGAAAAACTACGAGCAGTACTTC
>TRBV6-1|TRBJ2-7|TRBD2|-
CASSEGPAGAYEQYF
TGTGCCAGCAGTGAAGGCCCAGCGGGAGCTTACGAGCAGTACTTC
>TRBV29-1|TRBJ1-3|-|few
CSGISTGNTIYF
TGCAGCGGTATATCAACTGGAAACACCATATATTTT
>TRBV11-2|TRBJ1-1|-|-
CASSIGATAGGAFF
TGTGCCAGCAGCATCGGAGCGACCGCCGGAGGAGCTTTCTTT
>TRBV21-1|TRBJ1-5|-|-
CASSKGQGSDQPQHF
TGTGCCAGCAGCAAAGGACAGGGGTCGGATCAGCCCCAGCATTTT
>TRBV7-2|TRBJ2-1|-|-
CASSRVALTYNEQFF
TGTGCCAGCAGCCGGGTGGCTCTAACATACAATGAGCAGTTCTTC
>TRBV28|TRBJ2-7|TRBD2|-
CASSASGSGYEQYF
TGTGCCAGCAGCGCTAGCGGGAGTGGCTACGAGCAGTACTTC
>TRBV4-2|TRBJ2-2|-|-
CASSQETGVGGRNTGELFF
TGTGCCAGCAGCCAAGAAACAGGGGTTGGCGGGAGGAACACCGGGGAGCTGTTTTTT
>TRBV23-1|TRBJ1-5|-|-
CASSHREGPENQPQHF
TGCGCCAGCAGTCATCGGGAGGGTCCGGAAAATCAGCCCCAGCATTTT
>TRBV25-1|TRBJ2-1|TRBD2|-
CASTAQTGTIYYNEQFF
TGTGCCAGCACGGCCCAGACCGGGACTATATACTACAATGAGCAGTTCTTC
>TRBV28|TRBJ2-5|-|-
CASSLGVHWGQRETQYF
TGTGCCAGCAGTTTAGGGGTCCACTGGGGGCAAAGAGAGACCCAGTACTTC
>TRBV18|TRBJ1-2|-|-
CASSPGDGTNYGYTF
TGTGCCAGCTCACCAGGGGACGGTACTAACTATGGCTACACCTTC
>TRBV5-8|TRBJ2-1|TRBD2|-
CASSLTGTSGINNEQFF
TGTGCCAGCAGCCTAACCGGGACTAGCGGGATAAACAATGAGCAGTTCTTC
>TRBV10-3|TRBJ1-2|TRBD1|-
CAISEADRGDYGYTF
TGTGCCATCAGTGAAGCGGACAGGGGAGACTATGGCTACACCTTC
>TRBV6-6|TRBJ2-1|-|few
CASRDSYNEQFF
TGTGCCAGCAGGGACTCCTACAATGAGCAGTTCTTC
>TRBV5-1|TRBJ2-6|-|-
CASSIASGANVLTF
TGCGCCAGCAGCATAGCCTCTGGGGCCAACGTCCTGACTTTC
>TRBV28|TRBJ2-7|-|few
CASTGTVSDEQYF
TGTGCCAGCACCGGGACCGTTAGTGACGAGCAGTACTTC
>TRBV5-1|TRBJ1-5|-|-
CASSLGPAGNQPQHF
TGCGCCAGCAGCTTGGGGCCGGCAGGCAATCAGCCCCAGCATTTT
>TRBV5-6|TRBJ1-5|TRBD1|-
CASSFWTGMSNQPQHF
TGTGCCAGCAGCTTCTGGACAGGCATGAGCAATCAGCCCCAGCATTTT
>TRBV1|TRBJ2-7|-|few
CTSSRLRSSYEQYF
TGCACCAGCAGCCGATTGCGGTCGTCCTACGAGCAGTACTTC
>TRBV18|TRBJ1-1|-|-
CASSLDQNTEAFF
TGTGCCAGCTCACTCGACCAGAACACTGAAGCTTTCTTT
>TRBV10-1|TRBJ2-1|TRBD2|-
CASSEGLAGGPGNNEQFF
TGCGCCAGCAGTGAAGGACTAGCGGGAGGGCCGGGAAACAATGAGCAGTTCTTC
>TRBV29-1|TRBJ1-2|TRBD1|-
CSGADRDGGYTF
TGCAGCGGCGCGGACAGGGACGGTGGCTACACCTTC
>TRBV19|TRBJ1-1|-|-
CASRLEVEAFF
TGTGCCAGTAGACTGGAGGTGGAGGCTTTCTTT
>TRBV9|TRBJ2-7|TRBD2|-
CASSPEGGRAREQYF
TGTGCCAGCAGCCCGGAGGGCGGGAGGGCCCGGGAGCAGTACTTC
>TRBV15|TRBJ1-5|TRBD1|-
CATSSYRGREQPQHF
TGTGCCACCAGCAGCTACAGGGGGCGTGAACAGCCCCAGCATTTT
>TRBV11-2|TRBJ2-5|TRBD2|-
CASSLDGQLAGEETQYF
TGTGCCAGCAGCTTAGATGGACAACTAGCGGGAGAAGAGACCCAGTACTTC
>TRBV29-1|TRBJ2-7|-|-
CSVAQGTYEQYF
TGCAGCGTTGCCCAGGGAACCTACGAGCAGTACTTC
>TRBV6-4|TRBJ2-1|-|-
CASSDSAGSYNEQFF
TGTGCCAGCAGTGACTCGGCGGGGAGCTACAATGAGCAGTTCTTC
>TRBV21-1|TRBJ1-2|-|-
CASSARQGILYGYTF
TGTGCCAGCAGCGCCCGACAGGGGATCCTCTATGGCTACACCTTC
>TRBV18|TRBJ2-1|TRBD2|-
CASSPLGGDNEQFF
TGTGCCAGCTCACCACTTGGGGGGGACAATGAGCAGTTCTTC
>TRBV20-1|TRBJ2-7|-|-
CSAHPKGEQYF
TGCAGTGCTCATCCTAAAGGGGAGCAGTACTTC
>TRBV29-1|TRBJ2-7|-|once
CSVEPRDQEQYF
TGCAGCGTTGAACCTAGGGACCAAGAGCAGTACTTC